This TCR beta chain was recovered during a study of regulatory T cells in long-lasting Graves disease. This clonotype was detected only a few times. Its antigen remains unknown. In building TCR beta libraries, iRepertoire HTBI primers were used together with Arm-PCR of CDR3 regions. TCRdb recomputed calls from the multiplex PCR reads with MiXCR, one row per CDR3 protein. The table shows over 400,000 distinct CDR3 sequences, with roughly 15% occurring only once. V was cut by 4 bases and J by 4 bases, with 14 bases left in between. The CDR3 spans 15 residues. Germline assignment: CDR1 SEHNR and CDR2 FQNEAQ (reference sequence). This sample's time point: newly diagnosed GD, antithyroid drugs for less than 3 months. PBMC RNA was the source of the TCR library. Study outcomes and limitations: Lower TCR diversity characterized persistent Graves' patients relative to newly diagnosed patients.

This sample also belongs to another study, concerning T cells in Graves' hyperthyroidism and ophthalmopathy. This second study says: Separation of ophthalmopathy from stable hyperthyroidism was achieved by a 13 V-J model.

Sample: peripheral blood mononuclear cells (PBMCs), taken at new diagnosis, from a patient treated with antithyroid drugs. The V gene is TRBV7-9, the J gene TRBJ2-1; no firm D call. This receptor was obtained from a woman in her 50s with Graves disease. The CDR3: CASSSPTDRYNEQFF. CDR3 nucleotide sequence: TGTGCCAGCAGCTCCCCCACTGACCGTTACAATGAGCAGTTCTTC.